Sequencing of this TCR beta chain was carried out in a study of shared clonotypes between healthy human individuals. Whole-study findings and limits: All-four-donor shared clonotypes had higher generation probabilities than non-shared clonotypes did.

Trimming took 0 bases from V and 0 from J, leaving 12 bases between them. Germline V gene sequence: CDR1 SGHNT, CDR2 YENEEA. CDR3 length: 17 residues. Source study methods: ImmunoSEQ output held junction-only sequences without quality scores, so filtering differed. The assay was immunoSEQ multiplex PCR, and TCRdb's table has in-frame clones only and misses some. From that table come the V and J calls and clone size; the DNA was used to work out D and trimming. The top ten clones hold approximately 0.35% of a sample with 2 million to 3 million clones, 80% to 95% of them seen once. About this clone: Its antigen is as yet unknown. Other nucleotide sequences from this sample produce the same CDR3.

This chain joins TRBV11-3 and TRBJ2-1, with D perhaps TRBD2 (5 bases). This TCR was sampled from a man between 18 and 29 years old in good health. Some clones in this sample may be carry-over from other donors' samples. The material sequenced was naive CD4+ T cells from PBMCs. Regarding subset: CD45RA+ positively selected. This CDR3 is CASSLEVGSGSYNEQFF. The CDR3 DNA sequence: TGTGCCAGCAGCTTAGAAGTGGGCAGCGGCTCCTACAATGAGCAGTTCTTC.